This T cell receptor (beta chain) was recorded in a study of graft-versus-host responses after intestinal transplantation. Study background: Anti-thymocyte globulin induction preceded around 3 years of tacrolimus and steroid maintenance in all recipients.

Study results and limitations: Early post-transplant declines in HvG were associated with peak levels of circulating GvH clones.

Co-plating was performed using about 200,000 CFSE-labeled responder cells and about 200,000 irradiated, violet-dye-labeled stimulator cells. A sort after the reaction isolated proliferating CFSE-low CD3+CD4+ and CD3+CD8+ responders. By frequency in the sample, this clone is medium-sized. The CDR3 extends over 13 amino acids. V lost 3 bases to trimming and J lost 3 bases, with 9 bases between them. Germline values: CDR1 SNHLY, CDR2 FYNNEI. Assay used: immunoSEQ multiplex PCR; TCRdb lists only in-frame clones, some missing. This sample has approximately 15,000 clones; roughly a third occur once, and the top ten carry about 2.5%.

The source is a human patient who received an intestinal transplant. The V gene is TRBV2, the J gene TRBJ2-7; a possible D gene is TRBD1 (5 bases). This specimen was alloreactive CD8+ T cells from a mixed lymphocyte reaction culture, taken before intestinal transplant. Subset of the sample: CFSE-low proliferating T cells sorted from approximately 6-day pre-transplant mixed lymphocyte reaction (GvH or HvG direction). CDR3 nucleotide sequence: TGTGCCAGCAGTGATCTGGACATCTACGAGCAGTACTTC. The encoded protein is CASSDLDIYEQYF.